This T cell receptor (beta chain) was observed in a study of blood T cell repertoires in COVID-19. Study-level information: Spain, Italy and the United States supplied samples that represented acute and convalescent COVID-19. Sources were T cells, B-cell-depleted T cells, or PBMCs; the material itself was cDNA or gDNA.

Sequencing used immunoSEQ multiplex PCR; TCRdb keeps in-frame clones, though not all of them. There are some 260,000 clones in the sample; more than 70% occur only once, and less than 4% lies in the top ten. This CDR3 is built from 15 residues. V shed 8 bases and J shed 0 bases, with 13 bases lying between them. Germline loops: CDR1 SNHLY, CDR2 FYNNEI. This sequence was found in a woman aged 18-35 years with acute or convalescent COVID-19. Sequenced: peripheral blood. The rearrangement links TRBV2 to TRBJ1-4; possibly TRBD1 for D (6 bases). CDR3 loop: CASGRAGATNEKLFF. The CDR3 DNA is TGTGCCAGCGGCAGGGCAGGGGCAACTAATGAAAAACTGTTTTTT.